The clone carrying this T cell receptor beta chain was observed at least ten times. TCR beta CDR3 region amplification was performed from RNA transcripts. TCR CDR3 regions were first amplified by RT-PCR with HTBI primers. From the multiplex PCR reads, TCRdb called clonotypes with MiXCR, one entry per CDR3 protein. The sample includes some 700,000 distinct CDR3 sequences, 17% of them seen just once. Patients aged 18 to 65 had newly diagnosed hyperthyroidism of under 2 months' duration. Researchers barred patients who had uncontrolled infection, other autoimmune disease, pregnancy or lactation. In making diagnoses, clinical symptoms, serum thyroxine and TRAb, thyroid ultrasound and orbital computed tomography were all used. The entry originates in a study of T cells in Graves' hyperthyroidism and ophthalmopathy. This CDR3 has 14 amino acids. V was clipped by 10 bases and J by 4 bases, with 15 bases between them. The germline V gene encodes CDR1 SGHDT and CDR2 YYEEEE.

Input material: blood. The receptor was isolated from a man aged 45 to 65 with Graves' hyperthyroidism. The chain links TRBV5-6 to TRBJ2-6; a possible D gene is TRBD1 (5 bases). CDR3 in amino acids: CAGKSGFGANVLTF. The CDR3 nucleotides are TGTGCCGGCAAGTCAGGGTTCGGGGCCAACGTCCTGACTTTC.